One and the same sample provided the 28 T cell receptor beta chains below, sequenced in a study of blood T cells in healthy people across ages. A J-beta primer mix and a sample-barcoded 5' primer were used in a second PCR of roughly 7 to 12 cycles. TCRdb ran MiXCR on the 5' RACE reads and lists one entry per CDR3 protein. The profile covers about 620,000 distinct CDR3 sequences, with 40% to 65% appearing a single time and approximately 12% taken by the ten largest. Sequencing was carried out using blood. The receptors stem from a woman of 80 years or more in good health.

Worth noting for this clonotype: With a much larger clone just one base away, this may be a read error. This chain uses TRBV29-1 with TRBJ2-1; D is possibly TRBD1 (6 bases). Deletions cut 5 bases from V and 7 bases from J, with 18 bases between. Germline V gene lookup returns CDR1 SQVTM and CDR2 ANQGSEA. This CDR3 contains 14 residues. CDR3 coding DNA: TGCAGCGTTTGGTTGAGGGGGTCGCCGAATGAGCAGTTCTTC. Translation gives CSVWLRGSPNEQFF.

In this sample, this clonotype turned up many times. The chain uses TRBV9 and TRBJ2-1, with a weak D call TRBD2 (6 bases). V was cut by 4 bases and J by 10 bases, with 12 bases left in between. Per the germline V gene, CDR1 is SGDLS and CDR2 is YYNGEE. This CDR3 spans 12 amino acids. Here the CDR3 reads CASSFSGLEQFF. The CDR3 DNA follows: TGTGCCAGCAGCTTCAGCGGGTTAGAGCAGTTCTTC.

The chain joins TRBV11-2 to TRBJ2-3; 8 bases line up with TRBD2. Germline trimming cut 1 base from V and 1 base from J; bases unmatched to any gene: 10. The CDR3 consists of 18 residues. CDR1 is SGHAT and CDR2 is FQNNGV in the germline V gene. CDR3 residues: CASSLVLASGSGTDTQYF. For the CDR3, the DNA is TGTGCCAGCAGCTTAGTACTGGCTAGCGGGTCCGGCACAGATACGCAGTATTTT.

The V gene is TRBV24-1, the J gene TRBJ2-7; a possible D gene is TRBD2 (5 bases). Between the trimmed V and J ends, which lost 6 bases and 7 bases, there was a span of 21 bases. The length of the CDR3 is 15 residues. Germline CDR1 is KGHDR and CDR2 is SFDVKD. The CDR3 loop reads CATSRPGVGLDEQYF. In nucleotides, the CDR3 is TGTGCCACCAGTAGACCCGGGGTTGGGCTGGATGAGCAGTACTTC.

On this clonotype: This sequence may be a read error, since a much larger clone differs from it by one base. The chain recombines TRBV7-2 with TRBJ2-7, with 8 bases lining up with TRBD1. CDR1 SGHTA and CDR2 FQGNSA come from the germline V gene. This CDR3 spans 15 amino acids. Unmatched junction bases numbered 8, after V lost 0 bases and J lost 7 bases. The CDR3 DNA reads TGTGCCAGCAGCTTAGCGGACAGGGTATACAATGAGCAGTACTTC. Translation gives CASSLADRVYNEQYF.

The rearrangement uses TRBV13 and TRBJ1-1, with D uncertain. The length of the CDR3 is 15 residues. Germline CDR1 and CDR2: PRHDT and FYEKMQ (reference sequence). The V end lost 4 bases, the J end lost 1 base, and 13 bases lay between the germline ends. The CDR3 sequence: CASSSPEGQNTEAFF. CDR3 sequence (DNA): TGTGCCAGCAGCTCCCCAGAAGGCCAGAACACTGAAGCTTTCTTT.

The V and J genes are TRBV28 and TRBJ2-4; D is ambiguous. The ends were cut back, 5 bases at V and 15 bases at J, with 23 bases in the middle. The CDR3 length is 14 residues. In germline, CDR1 is MDHEN, CDR2 SYDVKM. The chain's CDR3 is CASSVGGVSYERYF. CDR3 nucleotide sequence: TGTGCCAGCAGTGTAGGTGGCGTATCCTACGAGCGGTACTTC. Together with reference TRBV28 and TRBJ2-4, the CDR3 gives the full variable domain: DVKVTQSSRYLVKRTGEKVFLECVQDMDHENMFWYRQDPGLGLRLIYFSYDVKMKEKGDIPEGYSVSREKKERFSLILESASTNQTSMYLCASSVGGVSYERYFGAGTRLSVL.

The V gene is TRBV7-9, the J gene TRBJ2-1; D is undetermined. Trimming took off 4 bases at V and 9 bases at J, with 13 bases between the two ends. CDR3 length: 13 residues. Germline-derived CDR1 and CDR2 are SEHNR and FQNEAQ (reference sequence). For the CDR3, the DNA is TGTGCCAGCAGCTCCCTTAGCCTGGGTGAGCAGTTCTTC. This gives the protein CASSSLSLGEQFF.

As to this clonotype: One base away lies a much larger clone, so this may be a sequencing read error. The rearrangement uses TRBV7-2 and TRBJ1-2; tentative D call: TRBD1 (6 bases). CDR3 length: 17 amino acids. The V gene's germline CDR1 is SGHTA and CDR2 FQGNSA. The CDR3 DNA follows: TGTGCCAGCAGCTTCGGCGACGGGCCAGGGGCTAACTATGACTACACCTTC. Protein sequence: CASSFGDGPGANYDYTF.

Only a few counts were recorded for this clonotype. This chain links TRBV27 with TRBJ2-3; unclear D gene. V dropped 5 bases and J dropped 7 bases, with 13 bases sitting between them. The length of the CDR3 is 13 residues. In germline, CDR1 is MNHEY, CDR2 SMNVEV (reference sequence). This CDR3 is CASSVLAWNTQYF. The DNA of the CDR3 is TGTGCCAGCAGTGTGTTGGCGTGGAATACGCAGTATTTT.

As to this clonotype: This may be a read error: a much more frequent sequence differs by one nucleotide. The chain is built from TRBV19 and TRBJ2-1, with 9 bases aligning to TRBD2. This CDR3 region has 16 residues. In germline, CDR1 is LNHDA, CDR2 SQIVND (reference sequence). CDR3 amino acids: CACSFSGRDRDNEQFF. The CDR3 nucleotides are TGTGCCTGTAGTTTTAGCGGGAGAGATCGCGACAATGAGCAGTTCTTC.

The chain couples TRBV20-1 to TRBJ2-5; 12 nucleotides match TRBD1. The CDR3 consists of 12 residues. V lost 8 bases, J lost 5 bases, and 3 bases stayed unmatched. Germline assignment: CDR1 DFQATT and CDR2 SNEGSKA (reference sequence). The CDR3 nucleotides read TGCAGTTGGGACAGGGGGCTGGAGACCCAGTACTTC. Amino acids: CSWDRGLETQYF.

The chain has TRBV18 and TRBJ2-7; D perhaps matches TRBD1 (8 bases). Trimming left V 5 bases short and J 4 bases short, with 27 bases between. This CDR3 spans 18 amino acids. Germline assignment: CDR1 KGHSH and CDR2 LQKENI. DNA of the CDR3: TGTGCCAGCTCAACGACCCGGATGAAGCGGGACAGGTTGTACGAGCAGTACTTC. Its protein is CASSTTRMKRDRLYEQYF.

This clonotype has a single count. This chain connects TRBV20-1 to TRBJ2-4; D might be TRBD1 (6 bases). The end of the DNA is better explained by TRBJ2-7, so the J call may be wrong. The germline V gene encodes CDR1 DFQATT and CDR2 SNEGSKA (reference sequence). The CDR3 runs to 11 residues. As DNA, the CDR3 is TGCAGTGGAACCACAGGGTTCGAGCAGTACTTC. This sequence encodes CSGTTGFEQYF.

Comments on this clonotype: This may be a read error: a much more frequent sequence differs by one nucleotide. This chain joins TRBV29-1 and TRBJ2-5; D might be TRBD1 or TRBD2, each matching 5 bases. This CDR3 region has 12 residues. Germline V gene data show CDR1 as SQVTM and CDR2 as ANQGSEA. V shed 4 bases and J shed 11 bases, with 17 bases lying between them. The CDR3 spells CSVVRGYNEQYF. The CDR3 bases are TGCAGCGTTGTACGGGGCTACAATGAGCAGTACTTC. The whole variable domain, remainder taken from reference TRBV29-1 and TRBJ2-5, is SAVISQKPSRDICQRGTSLTIQCQVDSQVTMMFWYRQQPGQSLTLIATANQGSEATYESGFVIDKFPISRPNLTFSTLTVSNMSPEDSSIYLCSVVRGYNEQYFGPGTRLLVL.

V and J are TRBV20-1 and TRBJ2-5; D possibly corresponds to TRBD1 (7 bases). The V gene's germline CDR1 is DFQATT and CDR2 SNEGSKA (reference sequence). V lost 6 bases, J lost 3 bases, and 11 bases lay in between. This CDR3 is built from 12 residues. The DNA of the CDR3 is TGCAGTGCCCAGGGGGGAGAAGAGACCCAGTACTTC. This translates into CSAQGGEETQYF.

This chain uses TRBV2 with TRBJ1-2; D gene unclear. V lost 4 bases to trimming and J lost 2 bases, with 8 bases between them. The CDR3 consists of 13 residues. The V gene's germline CDR1 is SNHLY and CDR2 FYNNEI. CDR3 sequence reads: CASSGLPNYGYTF. CDR3 nucleotides: TGTGCCAGCAGTGGATTGCCGAACTATGGCTACACCTTC.

The rearrangement uses TRBV12-3 or TRBV12-4 and TRBJ1-2; 7 positions agree with TRBD1. The J segment lost 8 bases and the V segment lost 7 bases, leaving 10 bases of the junction unmatched. This CDR3 is built from 13 residues. In DNA form, the CDR3 reads TGTGCCAGCACCCGCGGGACAGTTCTCGGCTACACCTTC. It yields the protein CASTRGTVLGYTF.

This clonotype was found once. One base away lies a much larger clone, so this may be a sequencing read error. The rearrangement links TRBV7-2 to TRBJ1-2, with 8 bases fitting TRBD1. Looked up from germline, CDR1 is SGHTA and CDR2 is FQGNSA. The CDR3 is 15 amino acids. CDR3 region: CASSFDGQGGYDYTF. The CDR3 DNA follows: TGTGCCAGCAGCTTCGATGGACAGGGAGGCTATGACTACACCTTC.

The rearrangement uses TRBV29-1 and TRBJ2-2; the D gene is possibly TRBD1 (5 bases). Germline-derived CDR1 and CDR2 are SQVTM and ANQGSEA. The CDR3 has 12 residues. Trimming removed 5 bases at V and 3 bases at J, with 7 bases between. The CDR3: CSVPTDTGELFF. As DNA, the CDR3 is TGCAGCGTTCCGACAGACACCGGGGAGCTGTTTTTT.

The CDR3 here is CASSPPGTSEAFF. The CDR3 nucleotides read TGTGCCAGCAGTCCTCCCGGGACATCTGAAGCTTTCTTT. This chain connects TRBV12-3 or TRBV12-4 to TRBJ1-1; D possibly corresponds to TRBD1 (6 bases). The CDR3 loop spans 13 amino acids. V was pared by 5 bases and J by 6 bases, with 13 bases between.

Concerning this clonotype itself: With a much larger clone just one base away, this may be a read error. This chain joins TRBV10-3 and TRBJ1-2; D call uncertain. Germline CDR1 is ENHRY and CDR2 is SYGVKD. This CDR3 region has 11 residues. This CDR3 reads CAIRESDGHTF. Here the CDR3 DNA reads TGTGCCATCAGGGAATCCGATGGCCACACCTTC.

This rearrangement joins TRBV5-1 to TRBJ2-5; the D gene is possibly TRBD1 (6 bases). Trimming removed 1 base from V and 0 bases from J, with 10 bases in between. CDR1 and CDR2 (germline): SGHRS, YFSETQ. This CDR3 spans 15 amino acids. This CDR3 reads CASSLKYRDQETQYF. For the CDR3, the DNA is TGCGCCAGCAGCTTGAAATACAGGGACCAAGAGACCCAGTACTTC.

This chain links TRBV6-6 with TRBJ2-3; a possible D gene is TRBD1 (6 bases). Germline V CDR1 and CDR2: MNHNY, SVGAGI (reference sequence). V was shortened by 6 bases and J by 6 bases, with 13 bases between the two germline ends. The CDR3 runs to 13 residues. The CDR3 spells CASRRQVRDTQYF. The DNA of the CDR3 is TGTGCCAGCAGACGACAGGTACGGGATACGCAGTATTTT.

The chain uses TRBV29-1 and TRBJ2-4, with D tentatively TRBD1 (6 bases). The J call is in doubt because the DNA end fits TRBJ2-7 better. Germline lookup yields CDR1 SQVTM and CDR2 ANQGSEA. The CDR3 totals 17 residues. CDR3 in DNA: TGCAGCGTTGAAACCGGGGTGACGACAGGCGGATCCTACGAGCAGTACTTC. This gives the protein CSVETGVTTGGSYEQYF.

With respect to this clonotype: Since a much larger clone is just one base distant, this may be a read error. The chain recombines TRBV4-1 with TRBJ2-1; TRBD2 might be the D (6 bases). V lost 6 bases and J lost 5, with 17 bases in between. The germline CDR1 and CDR2 sequences are MGHRA and YSYEKL. This CDR3 has 15 amino acids. This chain's CDR3 is CASRPGRAGNNEQFF. CDR3 nucleotide sequence: TGCGCCAGCAGACCGGGACGAGCGGGTAACAATGAGCAGTTCTTC.

As concerns this clonotype: A much larger clonotype is one base distant, so this may be a read error. The chain links TRBV2 to TRBJ2-4; D is unresolved. Trimming left V 11 bases short and J 3 bases short, with 8 bases between. Per the germline V gene, CDR1 is SNHLY and CDR2 is FYNNEI. This CDR3 is built from 11 residues. This chain's CDR3 is CAGELKNIQYF. For the CDR3, the DNA is TGTGCCGGCGAGCTCAAAAACATTCAGTACTTC. The full variable domain, with the rest looked up from reference TRBV2 and TRBJ2-4, is EPEVTQTPSHQVTQMGQEVILRCVPISNHLYFYWYRQILGQKVEFLVSFYNNEISEKSEIFDDQFSVERPDGSNFTLKIRSTKLEDSAMYFCAGELKNIQYFGAGTRLSVL.

At least ten counts were recorded for this clonotype. This chain uses TRBV6-1 with TRBJ1-2, with 9 bases aligning to TRBD1. The CDR3 extends over 14 amino acids. J was trimmed by 6 bases and V by 8 bases; bases with no gene match: 10. Germline V gives CDR1 MNHNS, CDR2 SASEGT. The CDR3 sequence: CASRKGQGTDGYTF. The CDR3 coding sequence is TGTGCCAGCCGGAAGGGACAGGGAACGGATGGCTACACCTTC.